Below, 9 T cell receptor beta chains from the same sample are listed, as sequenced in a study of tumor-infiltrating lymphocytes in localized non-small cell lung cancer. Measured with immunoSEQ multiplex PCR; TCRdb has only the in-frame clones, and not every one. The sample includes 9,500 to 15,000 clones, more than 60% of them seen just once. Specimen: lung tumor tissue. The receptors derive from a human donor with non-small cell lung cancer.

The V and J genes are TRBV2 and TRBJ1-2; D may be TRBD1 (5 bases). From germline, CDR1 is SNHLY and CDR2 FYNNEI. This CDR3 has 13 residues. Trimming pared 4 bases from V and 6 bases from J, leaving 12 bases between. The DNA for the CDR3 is TGTGCCAGCAGTGGGGTGGCAGGGAATGGCTACACCTTC. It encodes CASSGVAGNGYTF.

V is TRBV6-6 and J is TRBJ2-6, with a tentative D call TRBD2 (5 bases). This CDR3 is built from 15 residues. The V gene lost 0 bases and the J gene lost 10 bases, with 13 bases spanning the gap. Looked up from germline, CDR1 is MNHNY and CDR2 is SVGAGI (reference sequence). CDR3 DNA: TGTGCCAGCAGTTACTCGTCGGGGTTGGGGAACGTCCTGACTTTC. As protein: CASSYSSGLGNVLTF.

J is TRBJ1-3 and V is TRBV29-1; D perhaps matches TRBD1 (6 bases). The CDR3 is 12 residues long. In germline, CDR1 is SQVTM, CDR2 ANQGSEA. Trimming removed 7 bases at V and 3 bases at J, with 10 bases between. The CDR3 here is CSAGTSGNTIYF. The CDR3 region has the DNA TGCAGCGCCGGGACAAGTGGAAACACCATATATTTT.

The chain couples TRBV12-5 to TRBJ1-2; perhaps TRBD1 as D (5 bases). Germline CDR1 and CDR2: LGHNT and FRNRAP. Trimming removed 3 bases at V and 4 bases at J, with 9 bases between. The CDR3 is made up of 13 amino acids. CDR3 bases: TGTGCTAGTGGTTTCGACGGGGGCTATGGCTACACCTTC. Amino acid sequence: CASGFDGGYGYTF.

The CDR3 DNA sequence: TGTGCCAGCAGTTACCCGACAGGGTCGGTGGCAGATACGCAGTATTTT. Protein: CASSYPTGSVADTQYF. V is TRBV6-6 and J is TRBJ2-3; 7 bases line up with TRBD1. With V trimmed by 2 bases and J by 4 bases, 9 bases remained unmatched. CDR3 size: 16 residues. Germline CDR1 reads MNHNY; CDR2 reads SVGAGI (reference sequence).

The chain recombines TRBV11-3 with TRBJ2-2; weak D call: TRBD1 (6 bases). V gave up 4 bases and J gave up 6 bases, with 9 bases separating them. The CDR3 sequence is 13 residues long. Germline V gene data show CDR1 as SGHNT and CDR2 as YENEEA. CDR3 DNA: TGTGCCAGCAGCTCACAGGGTCCCGGGGAGCTGTTTTTT. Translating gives CASSSQGPGELFF.

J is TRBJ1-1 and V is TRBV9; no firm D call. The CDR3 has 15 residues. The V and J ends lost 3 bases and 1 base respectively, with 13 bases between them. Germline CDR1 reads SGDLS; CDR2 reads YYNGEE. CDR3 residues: CASSALHAGNTEAFF. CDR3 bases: TGTGCCAGCAGCGCCTTACACGCGGGGAACACTGAAGCTTTCTTT.

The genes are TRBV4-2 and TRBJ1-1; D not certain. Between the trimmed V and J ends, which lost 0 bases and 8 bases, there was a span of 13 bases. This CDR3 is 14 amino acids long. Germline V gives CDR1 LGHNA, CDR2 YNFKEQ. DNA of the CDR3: TGTGCCAGCAGCCAAGAAGTCGCAGGCTACGAAGCTTTCTTT. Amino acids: CASSQEVAGYEAFF.

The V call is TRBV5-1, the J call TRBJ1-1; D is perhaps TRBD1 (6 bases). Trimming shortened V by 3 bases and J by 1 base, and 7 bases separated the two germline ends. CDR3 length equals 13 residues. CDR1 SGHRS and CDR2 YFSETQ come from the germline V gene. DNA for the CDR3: TGCGCCAGCAGCTCGGGACAGAACACTGAAGCTTTCTTT. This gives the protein CASSSGQNTEAFF.